This T cell receptor beta chain was found in a study of T cell responses to AZD1222 COVID-19 vaccine. Trimming took off 5 bases at V and 5 bases at J, with 10 bases between the two ends. This CDR3 comprises 13 residues. Germline lookup yields CDR1 MNHEY and CDR2 SMNVEV (reference sequence). Some clones are missing from TCRdb's copy, which holds only in-frame ones; the method was immunoSEQ multiplex PCR. The sample lists 100,000 to 120,000 clones; about 92% were seen once. Source: peripheral blood, taken on day 0 of MenACWY control vaccination. The gene calls are TRBV27 and TRBJ1-5; D not certain. The origin of this receptor is an adult in good health. CDR3 nucleotide sequence: TGTGCCAGCAGTAGGTCAGAAGATCAGCCCCAGCATTTT. Protein product: CASSRSEDQPQHF.